The rows below give T cell receptor beta chains drawn from one sample of a study of T cell changes during pregnancy in multiple sclerosis. The method was immunoSEQ multiplex PCR; TCRdb's version includes in-frame clones alone and lacks a portion of them. This table holds approximately 80,000 clones, approximately 92% found once. Source: peripheral blood, taken in the second trimester of pregnancy. These receptors were taken from a female donor in good health, enrolled as a control in a pregnancy study. CDR3s include the opening cysteine and the closing phenylalanine or tryptophan. A D gene is named only where the DNA matches it firmly. Clone size is stated in some rows and not others, as once, few, many or a class when expanded.

CDR3 DNA,CDR3 protein,clone size,CDR3 length,D gene,J gene,V gene
TGTGCCAGCAGCTTAGGGGGCGCTGTCTACGAGCAGTACTTC,CASSLGGAVYEQYF,once,14,NA,TRBJ2-7,TRBV7-2
TGTGCCAGCAGCTTAAATTTTCGCGGGTCTCCCCATTCACCCCTCCACTTT,CASSLNFRGSPHSPLHF,NA,17,NA,TRBJ1-6,TRBV7-3
TGTGCCAGTAAAAATTTAGGCACAGATACGCAGTATTTT,CASKNLGTDTQYF,NA,13,NA,TRBJ2-3,TRBV19
TGTGCCAGCAGCTTTATGGCTTCAAGCACTGAAGCTTTCTTT,CASSFMASSTEAFF,once,14,NA,TRBJ1-1,TRBV13
TGTGCCTGGAGTCCCGACTCCGGGACACAGGGTTTC,CAWSPDSGTQGF,once,12,NA,TRBJ2-7,TRBV30
TGTGCCAGCAGTTACGAAGCAGGGGGCGTTACTGAAGCTTTCTTT,CASSYEAGGVTEAFF,NA,15,TRBD1,TRBJ1-1,TRBV7-2
TGCGCCAGCAGCTCTGGGACTAGCGGGGGGTACGAGCAGTACTTC,CASSSGTSGGYEQYF,NA,15,TRBD2,TRBJ2-7,TRBV5-1
TGTGCCAGCAGTTACGAGTCACAGGATCGGAGGTACTTC,CASSYESQDRRYF,NA,13,NA,TRBJ2-7,TRBV6-5
TGTGCCAGCAGCTCGGGGACTAGCGGGGGAAGCACAGATACGCAGTATTTT,CASSSGTSGGSTDTQYF,NA,17,TRBD2,TRBJ2-3,TRBV5-6
TGTGCCAGCTCATTAGACAGGGCTGAAGCTTTCTTT,CASSLDRAEAFF,NA,12,TRBD1,TRBJ1-1,TRBV18
TGTGCCATCGGGGGGACAGGCCCCGGGAGCTACACCTTC,CAIGGTGPGSYTF,few,13,TRBD1,TRBJ1-2,TRBV10-3
TGTGCCAGCAGCCAAGTATTCGGGACAGGGCCTTGGAAAGAGCAGTTCTTC,CASSQVFGTGPWKEQFF,NA,17,TRBD1,TRBJ2-1,TRBV14
TGTGCCTGGACCAGGGTGAATGAGCAGTTCTTC,CAWTRVNEQFF,NA,11,NA,TRBJ2-1,TRBV30
TGTGCCAGCAGCGTAGAGGTAGGGACAGTTGGAAACACCATATATTTT,CASSVEVGTVGNTIYF,NA,16,TRBD1,TRBJ1-3,TRBV9
TGTGCCAGCAGTGGACAGGGAGATCAGCCCCAGCATTTT,CASSGQGDQPQHF,NA,13,TRBD1,TRBJ1-5,TRBV6-1
TGTGCCAGCAGCGGACGCGAGACTAGCGGGGGGGAAACTTGCACAGATACGCAGTATTTT,CASSGRETSGGETCTDTQYF,NA,20,NA,TRBJ2-3,TRBV21-1
TGCGCCAGCAGCATCCGGGACTATAAGTTACTCTACAATGAGCAGTTCTTC,CASSIRDYKLLYNEQFF,NA,17,TRBD2,TRBJ2-1,TRBV5-1
TGCGCCAGCAGCCAAGAGGGGACTAGCAATGAGCAGTTCTTC,CASSQEGTSNEQFF,NA,14,TRBD2,TRBJ2-1,TRBV4-3
TGCGCCAGCAGCCGGTTAGCGCAGAGCTCCTACAATGAGCAGTTCTTC,CASSRLAQSSYNEQFF,NA,16,NA,TRBJ2-1,TRBV4-1
TGTGCCAGCAGCGTCGCAGGGGGCAAAGCTGGAAACACCATATATTTT,CASSVAGGKAGNTIYF,NA,16,TRBD1,TRBJ1-3,TRBV9
TGCAGCGCCCTAGGACTAGCCCAAGAGACCCAGTACTTC,CSALGLAQETQYF,NA,13,TRBD2,TRBJ2-5,TRBV29-1
TGTGCCAGCAGCCCGCTGGGGGGGCAGGAGGCAGGAAACACCATATATTTT,CASSPLGGQEAGNTIYF,NA,17,NA,TRBJ1-3,TRBV27
TGCGCCAGCAGCTTGAAGGGACAGGGGCCCAATGAGCAGTTCTTC,CASSLKGQGPNEQFF,NA,15,TRBD1,TRBJ2-1,TRBV5-1
TGTGCCAGCAGCTTTGGAGCGGGGGGCCCAGATACGCAGTATTTT,CASSFGAGGPDTQYF,NA,15,TRBD2,TRBJ2-3,TRBV5-5
TGCGCCAGCAGCTTGGTGGGCCAGGGAAACACCTACGAGCAGTACTTC,CASSLVGQGNTYEQYF,NA,16,NA,TRBJ2-7,TRBV5-1
TGTGCCAGCAGCTTCTTGGCGGGGGCCTCGGGAGATACGCAGTATTTT,CASSFLAGASGDTQYF,NA,16,NA,TRBJ2-3,TRBV7-2
TGCGCCAGCAGCCAAGATCCTCGACAGGGGGCGAGCTATGGCTACACCTTC,CASSQDPRQGASYGYTF,once,17,TRBD1,TRBJ1-2,TRBV4-3
TGTGCCAGCAGTCGGACAGGCTACAATGAGCAGTTCTTC,CASSRTGYNEQFF,NA,13,TRBD1,TRBJ2-1,TRBV2
TGTGCCAGCTCACCACCGCCTAGGACAGGGGGTGATGGCTACACCTTC,CASSPPPRTGGDGYTF,NA,16,TRBD1,TRBJ1-2,TRBV18
TGTGCCAGTAATGCCCGGGGGATGAACACTGAAGCTTTCTTT,CASNARGMNTEAFF,NA,14,NA,TRBJ1-1,TRBV19
TGTGCCAGCAGCTTAGGTCAGGGGGCGGTCAATGAGCAGTTCTTC,CASSLGQGAVNEQFF,NA,15,TRBD1,TRBJ2-1,TRBV7-8
TGTGCCAGTAATCTACCACAGGGGCCAGACTATGGCTACACCTTC,CASNLPQGPDYGYTF,once,15,TRBD1,TRBJ1-2,TRBV19
TGTGCCTGGACCCCCGGGACAGGGGGATATGGCTACACCTTC,CAWTPGTGGYGYTF,few,14,TRBD1,TRBJ1-2,TRBV30
TGTGCCAGCAGTCAGATAGGTACAAGAGGCGAGCAGTACTTC,CASSQIGTRGEQYF,NA,14,NA,TRBJ2-7,TRBV7-6
TGTGCCAGCAGTTTGCACAACAACTATGGCTACACCTTC,CASSLHNNYGYTF,once,13,NA,TRBJ1-2,TRBV27
TGTGCCAGCAGTGCCGGGACAGGGCTTTTCGGTTATGGCTACACCTTC,CASSAGTGLFGYGYTF,NA,16,TRBD1,TRBJ1-2,TRBV28
TGTGCCAGCAGCTTAGACGAAGGGGCCTATGGCTACACCTTC,CASSLDEGAYGYTF,NA,14,NA,TRBJ1-2,TRBV7-9